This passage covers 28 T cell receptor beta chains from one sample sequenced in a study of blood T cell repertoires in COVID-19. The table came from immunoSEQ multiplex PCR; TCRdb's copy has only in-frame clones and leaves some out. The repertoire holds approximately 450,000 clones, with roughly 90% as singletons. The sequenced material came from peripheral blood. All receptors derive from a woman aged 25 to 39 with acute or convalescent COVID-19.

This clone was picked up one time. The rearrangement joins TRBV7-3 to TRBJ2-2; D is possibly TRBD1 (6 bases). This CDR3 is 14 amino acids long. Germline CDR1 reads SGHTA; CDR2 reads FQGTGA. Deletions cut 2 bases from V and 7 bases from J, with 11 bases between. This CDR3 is CASSLQTGFGELFF. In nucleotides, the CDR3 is TGTGCCAGCAGCTTACAAACAGGGTTCGGGGAGCTGTTTTTT.

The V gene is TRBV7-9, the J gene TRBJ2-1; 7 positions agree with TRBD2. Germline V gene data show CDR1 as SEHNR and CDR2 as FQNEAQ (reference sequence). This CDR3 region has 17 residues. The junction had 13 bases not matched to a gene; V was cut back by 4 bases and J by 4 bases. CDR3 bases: TGTGCCAGCAGCTCGATGAACGTAGCGGGCGAATACAATGAGCAGTTCTTC. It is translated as CASSSMNVAGEYNEQFF.

For the CDR3, the DNA is TGTGCCACCAGCCCCGGGGAGAAGGGTAATTCACCCCTCCACTTT. This codes for CATSPGEKGNSPLHF. This chain uses TRBV28 with TRBJ1-6; no clear D gene. This CDR3 has 15 residues. Germline V gene sequence: CDR1 MDHEN, CDR2 SYDVKM. V shed 10 bases and J shed 6 bases, with 19 bases lying between them.

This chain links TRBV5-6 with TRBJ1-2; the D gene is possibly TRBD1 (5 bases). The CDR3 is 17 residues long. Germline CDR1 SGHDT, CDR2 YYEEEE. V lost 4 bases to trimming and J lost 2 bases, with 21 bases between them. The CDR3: CASSPDASGARNYGYTF. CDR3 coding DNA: TGTGCCAGCAGCCCCGATGCTAGCGGGGCCCGGAACTATGGCTACACCTTC. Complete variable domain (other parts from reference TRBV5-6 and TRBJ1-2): DAGVTQSPTHLIKTRGQQVTLRCSPKSGHDTVSWYQQALGQGPQFIFQYYEEEERQRGNFPDRFSGHQFPNYSSELNVNALLLGDSALYLCASSPDASGARNYGYTFGSGTRLTVV.

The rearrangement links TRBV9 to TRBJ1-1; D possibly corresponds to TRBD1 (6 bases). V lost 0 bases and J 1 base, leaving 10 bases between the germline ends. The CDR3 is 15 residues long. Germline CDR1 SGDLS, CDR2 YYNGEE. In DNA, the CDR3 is TGTGCCAGCAGCGTAGGGGGGCTGGCGAACACTGAAGCTTTCTTT. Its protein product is CASSVGGLANTEAFF.

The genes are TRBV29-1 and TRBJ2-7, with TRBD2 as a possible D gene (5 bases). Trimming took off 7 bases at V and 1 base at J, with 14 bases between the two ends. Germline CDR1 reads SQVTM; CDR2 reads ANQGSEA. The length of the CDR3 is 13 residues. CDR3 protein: CSARTRESYEQYF. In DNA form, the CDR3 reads TGCAGCGCACGAACTAGGGAGTCCTACGAGCAGTACTTC.

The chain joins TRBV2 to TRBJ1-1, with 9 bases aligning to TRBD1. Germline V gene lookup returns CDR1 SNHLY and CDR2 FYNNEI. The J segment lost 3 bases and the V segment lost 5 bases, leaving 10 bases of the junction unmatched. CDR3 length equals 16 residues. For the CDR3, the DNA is TGTGCCAGCAGTATACCGGGACAGGGTTTTGACACTGAAGCTTTCTTT. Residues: CASSIPGQGFDTEAFF.

The CDR3 protein is CSASETGGSYNEQFF. For the CDR3, the DNA is TGCAGTGCTAGTGAGACAGGGGGCTCCTACAATGAGCAGTTCTTC. This chain connects TRBV20-1 to TRBJ2-1, with TRBD1 matching 9 bases. The CDR3 extends over 15 amino acids. The V gene end was trimmed by 3 bases and the J gene end by 0 bases; junction bases not matched to a gene: 3. Looked up from germline, CDR1 is DFQATT and CDR2 is SNEGSKA (reference sequence).

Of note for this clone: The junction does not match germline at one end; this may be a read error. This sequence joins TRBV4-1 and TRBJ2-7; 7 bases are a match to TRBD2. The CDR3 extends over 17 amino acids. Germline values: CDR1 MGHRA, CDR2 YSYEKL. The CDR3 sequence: CASSQSLPGRASHEQYF. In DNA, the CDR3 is TGCGCCAGCAGCCAAAGCCTCCCAGGGAGGGCCTCCCACGAGCAGTACTTC.

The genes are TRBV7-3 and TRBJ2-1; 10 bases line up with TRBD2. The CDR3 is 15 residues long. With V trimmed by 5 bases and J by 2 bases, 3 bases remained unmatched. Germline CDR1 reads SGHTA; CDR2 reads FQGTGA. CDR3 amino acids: CASSLGTSAYNEQFF. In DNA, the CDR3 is TGTGCCAGCAGCCTCGGGACTAGCGCCTACAATGAGCAGTTCTTC.

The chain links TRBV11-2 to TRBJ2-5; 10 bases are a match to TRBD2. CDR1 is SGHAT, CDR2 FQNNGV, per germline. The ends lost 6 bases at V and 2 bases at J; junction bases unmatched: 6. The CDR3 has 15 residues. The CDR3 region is CASRGRLAGQETQYF. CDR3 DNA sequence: TGTGCCAGCAGGGGGAGACTAGCGGGTCAAGAGACCCAGTACTTC.

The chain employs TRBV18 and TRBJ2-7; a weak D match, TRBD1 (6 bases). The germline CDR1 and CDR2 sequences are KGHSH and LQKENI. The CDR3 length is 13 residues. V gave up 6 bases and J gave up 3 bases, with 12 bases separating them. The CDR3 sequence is CASSPGHRYEQYF. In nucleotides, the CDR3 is TGTGCCAGCTCCCCGGGACATCGCTACGAGCAGTACTTC.

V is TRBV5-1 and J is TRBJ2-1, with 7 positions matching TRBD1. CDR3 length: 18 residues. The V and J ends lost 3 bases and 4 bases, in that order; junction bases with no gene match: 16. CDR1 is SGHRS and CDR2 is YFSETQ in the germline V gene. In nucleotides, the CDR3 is TGCGCCAGCAGCTCCCAAGGGACCCGGGACAGTTTTTACAATGAGCAGTTCTTC. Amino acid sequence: CASSSQGTRDSFYNEQFF. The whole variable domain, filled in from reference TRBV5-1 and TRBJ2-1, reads KAGVTQTPRYLIKTRGQQVTLSCSPISGHRSVSWYQQTPGQGLQFLFEYFSETQRNKGNFPGRFSGRQFSNSRSEMNVSTLELGDSALYLCASSSQGTRDSFYNEQFFGPGTRLTVL.

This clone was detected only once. The CDR3 DNA reads as TGTGCCAGCAGCCCCGGGACTACCAGCACAGATACGCAGTATTTT. It codes for CASSPGTTSTDTQYF. V usage is TRBV14 and J usage is TRBJ2-3; 7 positions match TRBD2. The CDR3 is made up of 15 amino acids. Looked up from germline, CDR1 is SGHDN and CDR2 is FVKESK. V lost 4 bases and J lost 0; bases outside the gene matches: 4.

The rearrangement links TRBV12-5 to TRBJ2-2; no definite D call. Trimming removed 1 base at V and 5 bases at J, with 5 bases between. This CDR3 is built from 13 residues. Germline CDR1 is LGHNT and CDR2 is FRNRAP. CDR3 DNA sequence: TGTGCTAGTGGTTTGGCCGTAACCGGGGAGCTGTTTTTT. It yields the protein CASGLAVTGELFF. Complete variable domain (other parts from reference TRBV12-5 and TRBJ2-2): DARVTQTPRHKVTEMGQEVTMRCQPILGHNTVFWYRQTMMQGLELLAYFRNRAPLDDSGMPKDRFSAEMPDATLATLKIQPSEPRDSAVYFCASGLAVTGELFFGEGSRLTVL.

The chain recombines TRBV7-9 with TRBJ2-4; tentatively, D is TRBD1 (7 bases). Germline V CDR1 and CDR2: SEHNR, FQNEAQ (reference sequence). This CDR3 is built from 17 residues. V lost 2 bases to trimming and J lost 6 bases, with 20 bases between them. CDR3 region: CASSLNLRRGRLNIQYF. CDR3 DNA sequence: TGTGCCAGCAGCTTAAATTTACGGAGGGGGCGGTTAAACATTCAGTACTTC.

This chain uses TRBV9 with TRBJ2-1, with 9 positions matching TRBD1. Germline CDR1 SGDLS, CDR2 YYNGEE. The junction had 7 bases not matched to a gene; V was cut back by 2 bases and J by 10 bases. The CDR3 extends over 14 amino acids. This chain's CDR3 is CASSVGDRAGEQFF. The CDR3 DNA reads TGTGCCAGCAGCGTTGGGGACAGGGCGGGCGAGCAGTTCTTC.

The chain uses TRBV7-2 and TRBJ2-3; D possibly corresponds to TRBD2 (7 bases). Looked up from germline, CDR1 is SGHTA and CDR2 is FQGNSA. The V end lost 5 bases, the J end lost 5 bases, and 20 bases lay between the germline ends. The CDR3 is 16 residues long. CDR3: CASSPFLGGGQDTQYF. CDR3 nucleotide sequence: TGTGCCAGCAGCCCCTTTTTAGGGGGGGGCCAAGATACGCAGTATTTT.

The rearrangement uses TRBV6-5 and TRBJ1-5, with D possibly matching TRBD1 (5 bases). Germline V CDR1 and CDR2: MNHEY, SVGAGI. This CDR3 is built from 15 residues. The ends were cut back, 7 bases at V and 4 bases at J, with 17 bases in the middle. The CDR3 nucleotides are TGTGCCAGCACCCCCCGGGGGGGGGTAAATCAGCCCCAGCATTTT. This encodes CASTPRGGVNQPQHF.

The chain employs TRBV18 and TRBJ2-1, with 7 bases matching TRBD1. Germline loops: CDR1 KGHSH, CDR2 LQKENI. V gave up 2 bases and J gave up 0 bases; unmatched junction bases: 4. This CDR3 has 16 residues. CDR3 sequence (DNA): TGTGCCAGCTCACCAAACCGGGACAGCTCCTACAATGAGCAGTTCTTC. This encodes CASSPNRDSSYNEQFF.

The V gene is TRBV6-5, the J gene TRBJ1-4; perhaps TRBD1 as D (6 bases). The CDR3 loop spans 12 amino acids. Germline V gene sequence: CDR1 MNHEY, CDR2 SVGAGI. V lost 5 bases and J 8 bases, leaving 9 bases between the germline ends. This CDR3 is CASSPRGEKLFF. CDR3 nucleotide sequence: TGTGCCAGCAGTCCGAGGGGGGAAAAACTGTTTTTT.

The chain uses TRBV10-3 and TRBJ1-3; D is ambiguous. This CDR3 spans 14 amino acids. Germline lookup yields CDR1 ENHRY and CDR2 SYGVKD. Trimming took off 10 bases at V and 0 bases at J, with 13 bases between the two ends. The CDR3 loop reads CATNPGNSGNTIYF. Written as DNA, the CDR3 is TGTGCCACGAACCCGGGTAACTCTGGAAACACCATATATTTT.

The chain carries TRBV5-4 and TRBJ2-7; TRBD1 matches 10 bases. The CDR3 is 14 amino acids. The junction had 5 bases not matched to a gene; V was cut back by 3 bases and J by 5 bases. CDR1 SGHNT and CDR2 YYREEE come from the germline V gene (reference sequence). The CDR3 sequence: CASSYPGQGNEQYF. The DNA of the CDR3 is TGTGCCAGCAGCTACCCGGGACAGGGGAACGAGCAGTACTTC.

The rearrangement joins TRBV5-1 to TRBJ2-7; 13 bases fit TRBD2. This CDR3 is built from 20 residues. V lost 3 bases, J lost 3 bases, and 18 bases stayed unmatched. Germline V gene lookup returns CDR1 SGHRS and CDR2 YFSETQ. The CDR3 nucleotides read TGCGCCAGCAGCTCCCCTCCTGGACTAGCGGGGGCCCAGAAAAACTACGAGCAGTACTTC. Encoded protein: CASSSPPGLAGAQKNYEQYF. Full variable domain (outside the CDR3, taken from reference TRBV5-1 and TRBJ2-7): KAGVTQTPRYLIKTRGQQVTLSCSPISGHRSVSWYQQTPGQGLQFLFEYFSETQRNKGNFPGRFSGRQFSNSRSEMNVSTLELGDSALYLCASSSPPGLAGAQKNYEQYFGPGTRLTVT.

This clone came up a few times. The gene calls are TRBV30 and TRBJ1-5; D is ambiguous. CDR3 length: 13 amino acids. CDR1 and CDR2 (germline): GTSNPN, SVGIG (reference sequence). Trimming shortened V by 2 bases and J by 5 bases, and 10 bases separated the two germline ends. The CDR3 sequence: CAWSYQADQPQHF. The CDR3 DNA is TGTGCCTGGAGTTATCAGGCCGATCAGCCCCAGCATTTT.

The CDR3 region is CASSLVVWAGGTSGANVLTF. The CDR3 coding sequence is TGTGCCAGCAGCTTAGTCGTGTGGGCGGGGGGGACCTCTGGGGCCAACGTCCTGACTTTC. This chain links TRBV7-7 with TRBJ2-6; 9 nucleotides agree with TRBD2. J gave up 0 bases and V 1 base, and 10 bases lay outside the gene matches. CDR1 is SSHAT, CDR2 FNYEAQ, per germline (reference sequence). The CDR3 is made up of 20 amino acids.

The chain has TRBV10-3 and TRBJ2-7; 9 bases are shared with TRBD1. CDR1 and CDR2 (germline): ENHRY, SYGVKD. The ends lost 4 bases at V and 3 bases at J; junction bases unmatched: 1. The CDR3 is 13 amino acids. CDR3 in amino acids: CAISGGQGYEQYF. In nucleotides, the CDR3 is TGTGCCATCAGTGGGGGACAGGGCTACGAGCAGTACTTC.

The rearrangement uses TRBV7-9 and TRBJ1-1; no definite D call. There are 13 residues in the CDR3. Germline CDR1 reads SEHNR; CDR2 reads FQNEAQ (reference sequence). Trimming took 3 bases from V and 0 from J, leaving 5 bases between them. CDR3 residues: CASSFPVNTEAFF. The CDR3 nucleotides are TGTGCCAGCAGCTTCCCGGTGAACACTGAAGCTTTCTTT.